Reported below is one T cell receptor beta chain. The data stem from a study of technical replicates of blood from several donors. TCRdb's table, derived via immunoSEQ multiplex PCR, lists solely in-frame clones and lacks some. Altogether more than 60,000 clones are present, approximately 95% being singletons, with the ten largest covering more than 0.25%. The V and J ends lost 5 bases and 1 base respectively, with 19 bases between them. CDR3 length: 17 amino acids. The sample consisted of T cells isolated from PBMCs. V and J are TRBV23-1 and TRBJ2-3; D possibly corresponds to TRBD2 (5 bases). TRBV23-1 is sorted into the ORF group, with uncertain function. The source is a human donor in good health. CDR3 residues: CASSKRETRRGTDTQYF. CDR3 nucleotide sequence: TGCGCCAGCAGTAAAAGGGAGACGAGACGTGGCACAGATACGCAGTATTTT.